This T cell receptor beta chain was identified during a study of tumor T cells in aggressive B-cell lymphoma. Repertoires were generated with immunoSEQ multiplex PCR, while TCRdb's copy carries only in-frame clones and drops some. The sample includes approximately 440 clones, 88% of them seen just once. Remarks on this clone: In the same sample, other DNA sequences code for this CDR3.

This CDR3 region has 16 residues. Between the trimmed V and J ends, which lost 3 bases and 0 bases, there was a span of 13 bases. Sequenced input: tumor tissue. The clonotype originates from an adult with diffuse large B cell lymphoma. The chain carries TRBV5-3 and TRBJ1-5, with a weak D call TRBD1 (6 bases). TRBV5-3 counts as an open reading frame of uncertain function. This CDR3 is CARSSSGQYSNQPQHF. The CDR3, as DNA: TGTGCCAGAAGCTCTTCCGGACAGTATAGCAATCAGCCCCAGCATTTT.